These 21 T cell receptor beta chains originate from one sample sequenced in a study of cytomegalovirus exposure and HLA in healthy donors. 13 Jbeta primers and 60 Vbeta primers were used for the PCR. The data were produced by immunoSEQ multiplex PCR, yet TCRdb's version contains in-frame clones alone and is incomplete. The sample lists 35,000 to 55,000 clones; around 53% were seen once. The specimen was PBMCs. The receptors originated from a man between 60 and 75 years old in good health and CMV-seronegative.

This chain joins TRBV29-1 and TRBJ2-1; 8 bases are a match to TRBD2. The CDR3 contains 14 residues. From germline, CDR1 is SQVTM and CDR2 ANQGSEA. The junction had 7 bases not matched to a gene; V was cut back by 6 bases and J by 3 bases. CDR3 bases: TGCAGCGTCCAAGCGGGAGAACGCTACAATGAGCAGTTCTTC. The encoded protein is CSVQAGERYNEQFF.

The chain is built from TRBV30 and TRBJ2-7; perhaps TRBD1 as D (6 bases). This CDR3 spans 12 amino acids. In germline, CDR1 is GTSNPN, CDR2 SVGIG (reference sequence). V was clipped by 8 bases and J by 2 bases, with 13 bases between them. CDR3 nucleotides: TGTGCCGCAGTCAGGGACACCTACGAGCAGTACTTC. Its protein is CAAVRDTYEQYF.

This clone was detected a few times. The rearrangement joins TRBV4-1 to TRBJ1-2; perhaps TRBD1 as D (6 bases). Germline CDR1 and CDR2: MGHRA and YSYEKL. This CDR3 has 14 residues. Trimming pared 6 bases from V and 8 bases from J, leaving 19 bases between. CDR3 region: CASSNRDKRYGYTF. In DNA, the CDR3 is TGCGCCAGCAGTAACAGGGATAAGCGATACGGCTACACCTTC.

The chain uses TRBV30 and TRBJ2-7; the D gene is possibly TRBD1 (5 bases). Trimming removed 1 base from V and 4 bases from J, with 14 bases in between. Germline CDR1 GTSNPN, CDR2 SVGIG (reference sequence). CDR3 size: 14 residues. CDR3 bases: TGTGCCTGGAGTGGGGCGCAGGGTATGTACGAGCAGTACTTC. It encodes CAWSGAQGMYEQYF.

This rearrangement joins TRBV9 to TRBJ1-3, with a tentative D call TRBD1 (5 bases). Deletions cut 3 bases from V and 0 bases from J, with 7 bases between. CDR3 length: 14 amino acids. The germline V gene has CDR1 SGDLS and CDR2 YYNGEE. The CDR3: CASSDRSSGNTIYF. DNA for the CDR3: TGTGCCAGCAGCGACAGGAGCTCTGGAAACACCATATATTTT.

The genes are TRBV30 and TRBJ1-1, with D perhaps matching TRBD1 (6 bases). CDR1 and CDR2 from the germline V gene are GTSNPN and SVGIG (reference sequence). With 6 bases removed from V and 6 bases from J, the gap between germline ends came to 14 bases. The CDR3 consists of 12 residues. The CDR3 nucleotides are TGTGCCTGCGCGAGGGGGGGCCCTGAAGCTTTCTTT. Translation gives CACARGGPEAFF.

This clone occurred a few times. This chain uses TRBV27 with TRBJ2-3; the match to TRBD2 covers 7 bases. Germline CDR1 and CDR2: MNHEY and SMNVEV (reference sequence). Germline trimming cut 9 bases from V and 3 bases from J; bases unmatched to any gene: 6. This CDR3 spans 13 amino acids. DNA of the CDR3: TGTGCCAGTTGGGGGAGGGTGACAGATACGCAGTATTTT. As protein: CASWGRVTDTQYF.

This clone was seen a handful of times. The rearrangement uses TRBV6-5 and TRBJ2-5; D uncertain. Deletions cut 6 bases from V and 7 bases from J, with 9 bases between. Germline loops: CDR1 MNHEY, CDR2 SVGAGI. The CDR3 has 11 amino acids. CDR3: CASRDSATQYF. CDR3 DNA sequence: TGTGCCAGCAGAGACTCGGCGACCCAGTACTTC.

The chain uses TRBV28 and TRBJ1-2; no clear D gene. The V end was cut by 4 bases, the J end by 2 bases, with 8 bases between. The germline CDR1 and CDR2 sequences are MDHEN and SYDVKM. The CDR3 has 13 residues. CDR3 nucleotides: TGTGCCAGCAGTTCGCACAAGAACTATGGCTACACCTTC. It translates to CASSSHKNYGYTF.

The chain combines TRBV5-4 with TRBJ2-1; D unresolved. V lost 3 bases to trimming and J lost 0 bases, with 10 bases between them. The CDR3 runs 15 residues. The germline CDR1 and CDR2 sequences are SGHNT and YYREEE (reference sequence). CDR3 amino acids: CASSSPKSSYNEQFF. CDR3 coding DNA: TGTGCCAGCAGCTCCCCCAAGAGCTCCTACAATGAGCAGTTCTTC.

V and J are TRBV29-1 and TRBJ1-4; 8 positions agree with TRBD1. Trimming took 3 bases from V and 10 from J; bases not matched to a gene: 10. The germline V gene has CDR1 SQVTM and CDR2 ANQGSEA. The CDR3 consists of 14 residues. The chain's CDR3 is CSVDPGQGRGKLFF. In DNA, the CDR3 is TGCAGCGTTGATCCCGGACAGGGCCGAGGAAAACTGTTTTTT.

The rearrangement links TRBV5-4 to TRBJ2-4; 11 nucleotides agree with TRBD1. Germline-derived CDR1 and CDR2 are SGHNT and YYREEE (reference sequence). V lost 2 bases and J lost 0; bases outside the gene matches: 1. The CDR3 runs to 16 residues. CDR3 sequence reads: CASSLGTGGAKNIQYF. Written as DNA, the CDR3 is TGTGCCAGCAGCTTAGGGACAGGGGGAGCCAAAAACATTCAGTACTTC.

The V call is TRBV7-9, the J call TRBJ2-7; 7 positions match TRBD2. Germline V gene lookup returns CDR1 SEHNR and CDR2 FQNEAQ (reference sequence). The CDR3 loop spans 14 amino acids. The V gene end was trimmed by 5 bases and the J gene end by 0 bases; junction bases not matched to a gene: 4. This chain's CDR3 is CASSSGVSSYEQYF. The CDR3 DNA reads TGTGCCAGCAGCAGCGGGGTCAGCTCCTACGAGCAGTACTTC.

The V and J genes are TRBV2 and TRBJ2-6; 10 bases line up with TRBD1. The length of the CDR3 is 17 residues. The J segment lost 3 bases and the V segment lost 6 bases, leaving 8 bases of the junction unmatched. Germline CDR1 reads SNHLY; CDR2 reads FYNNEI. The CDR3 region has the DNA TGTGCCAGCAGAGCTGACAGGGGGCGCTTTGGGGCCAACGTCCTGACTTTC. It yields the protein CASRADRGRFGANVLTF.

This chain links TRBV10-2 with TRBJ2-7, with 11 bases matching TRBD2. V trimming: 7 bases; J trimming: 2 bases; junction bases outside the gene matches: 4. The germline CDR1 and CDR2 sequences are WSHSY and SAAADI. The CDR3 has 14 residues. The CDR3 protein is CASKGLADPYEQYF. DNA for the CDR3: TGCGCCAGCAAGGGACTAGCGGATCCCTACGAGCAGTACTTC.

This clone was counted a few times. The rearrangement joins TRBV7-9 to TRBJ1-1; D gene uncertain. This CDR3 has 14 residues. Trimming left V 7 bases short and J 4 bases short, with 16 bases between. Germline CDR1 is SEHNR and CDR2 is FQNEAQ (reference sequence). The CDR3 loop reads CASISGRVVTEAFF. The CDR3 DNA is TGTGCCAGCATTTCTGGGAGGGTTGTCACTGAAGCTTTCTTT. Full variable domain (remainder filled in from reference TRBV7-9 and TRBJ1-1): DTGVSQNPRHKITKRGQNVTFRCDPISEHNRLYWYRQTLGQGPEFLTYFQNEAQLEKSRLLSDRFSAERPKGSFSTLEIQRTEQGDSAMYLCASISGRVVTEAFFGQGTRLTVV.

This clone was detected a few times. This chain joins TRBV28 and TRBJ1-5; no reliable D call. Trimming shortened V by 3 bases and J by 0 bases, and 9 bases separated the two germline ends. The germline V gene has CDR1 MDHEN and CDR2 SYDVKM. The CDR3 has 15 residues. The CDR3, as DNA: TGTGCCAGCAGTTTTGGCTTCAATAGCAATCAGCCCCAGCATTTT. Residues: CASSFGFNSNQPQHF.

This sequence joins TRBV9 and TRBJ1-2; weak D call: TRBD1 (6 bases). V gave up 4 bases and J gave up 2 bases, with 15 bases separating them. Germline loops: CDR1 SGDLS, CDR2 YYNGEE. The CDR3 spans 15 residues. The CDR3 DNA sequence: TGTGCCAGCAGCACCTCGGCCGGGACAAACTATGGCTACACCTTC. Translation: CASSTSAGTNYGYTF.

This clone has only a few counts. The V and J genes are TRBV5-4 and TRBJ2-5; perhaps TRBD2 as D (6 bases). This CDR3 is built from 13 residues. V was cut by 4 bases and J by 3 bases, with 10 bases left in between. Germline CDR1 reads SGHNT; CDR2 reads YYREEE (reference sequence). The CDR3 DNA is TGTGCCAGCAGCGGGACGGGGGAAGAGACCCAGTACTTC. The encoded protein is CASSGTGEETQYF.

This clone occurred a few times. The CDR3 DNA reads as TGTGCCAGCAGCTTAGACAGGGTGGAAAAACTGTTTTTT. Its translation is CASSLDRVEKLFF. The chain combines TRBV7-8 with TRBJ1-4; a weak D match, TRBD1 (6 bases). The germline V and J ends were trimmed by 1 base and 8 bases, with 8 bases remaining between them. Germline V gene data show CDR1 as SGHVS and CDR2 as FQNEAQ. The CDR3 is 13 amino acids. Full variable domain (outside the CDR3, taken from reference TRBV7-8 and TRBJ1-4): GAGVSQSPRYKVAKRGQDVALRCDPISGHVSLFWYQQALGQGPEFLTYFQNEAQLDKSGLPSDRFFAERPEGSVSTLKIQRTQQEDSAVYLCASSLDRVEKLFFGSGTQLSVL.

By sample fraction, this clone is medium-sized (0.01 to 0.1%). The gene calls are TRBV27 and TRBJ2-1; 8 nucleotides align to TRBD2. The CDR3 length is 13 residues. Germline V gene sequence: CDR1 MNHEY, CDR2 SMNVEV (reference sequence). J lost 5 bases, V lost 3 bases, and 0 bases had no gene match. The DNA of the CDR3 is TGTGCCAGCAGTTTTAGCGGGAACAATGAGCAGTTCTTC. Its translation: CASSFSGNNEQFF.